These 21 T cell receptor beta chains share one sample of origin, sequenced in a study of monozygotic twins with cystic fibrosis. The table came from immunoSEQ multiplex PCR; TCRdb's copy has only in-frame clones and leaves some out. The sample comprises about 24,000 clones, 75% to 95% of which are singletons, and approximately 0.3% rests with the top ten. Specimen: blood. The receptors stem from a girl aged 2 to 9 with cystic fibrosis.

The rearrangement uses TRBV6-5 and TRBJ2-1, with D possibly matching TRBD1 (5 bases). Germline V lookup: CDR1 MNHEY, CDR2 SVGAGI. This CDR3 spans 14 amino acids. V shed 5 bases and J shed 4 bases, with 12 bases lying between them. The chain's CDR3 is CASSRGQFYNEQFF. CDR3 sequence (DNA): TGTGCCAGCAGTCGAGGACAATTTTACAATGAGCAGTTCTTC.

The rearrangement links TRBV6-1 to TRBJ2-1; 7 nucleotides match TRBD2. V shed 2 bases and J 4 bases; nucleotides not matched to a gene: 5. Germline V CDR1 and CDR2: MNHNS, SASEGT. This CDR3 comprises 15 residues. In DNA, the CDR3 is TGTGCCAGCAGTGAAAGACTAGCCATTTACAATGAGCAGTTCTTC. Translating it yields CASSERLAIYNEQFF.

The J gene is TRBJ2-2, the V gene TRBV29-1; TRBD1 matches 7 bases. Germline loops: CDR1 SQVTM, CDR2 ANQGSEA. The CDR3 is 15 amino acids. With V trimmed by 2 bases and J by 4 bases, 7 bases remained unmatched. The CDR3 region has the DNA TGCAGCGTTGAACTCAGGGGGAGTGCCACCGGGGAGCTGTTTTTT. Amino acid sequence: CSVELRGSATGELFF.

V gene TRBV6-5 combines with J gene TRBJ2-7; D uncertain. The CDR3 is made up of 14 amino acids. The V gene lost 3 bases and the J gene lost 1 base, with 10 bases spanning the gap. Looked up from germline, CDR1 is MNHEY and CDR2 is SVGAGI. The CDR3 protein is CASSYSASSYEQYF. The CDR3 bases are TGTGCCAGCAGTTATTCAGCCTCGTCCTACGAGCAGTACTTC.

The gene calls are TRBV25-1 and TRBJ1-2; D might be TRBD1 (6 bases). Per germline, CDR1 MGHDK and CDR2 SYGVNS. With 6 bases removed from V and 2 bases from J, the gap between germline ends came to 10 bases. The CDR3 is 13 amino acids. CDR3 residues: CASRGGANYGYTF. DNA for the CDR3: TGTGCCAGCAGGGGGGGGGCGAACTATGGCTACACCTTC.

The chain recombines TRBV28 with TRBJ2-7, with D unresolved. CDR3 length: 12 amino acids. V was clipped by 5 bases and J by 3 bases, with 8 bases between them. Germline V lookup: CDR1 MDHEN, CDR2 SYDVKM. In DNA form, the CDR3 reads TGTGCCAGCAGTCCAACCTACTACGAGCAGTACTTC. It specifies CASSPTYYEQYF.

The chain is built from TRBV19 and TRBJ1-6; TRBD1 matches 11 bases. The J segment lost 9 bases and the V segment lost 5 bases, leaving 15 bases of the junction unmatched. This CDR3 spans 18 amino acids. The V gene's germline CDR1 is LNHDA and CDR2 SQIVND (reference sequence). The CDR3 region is CASSGGDRGYYYGSPLHF. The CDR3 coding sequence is TGTGCCAGTAGTGGCGGGGACAGGGGGTATTATTATGGTTCACCCCTCCACTTT.

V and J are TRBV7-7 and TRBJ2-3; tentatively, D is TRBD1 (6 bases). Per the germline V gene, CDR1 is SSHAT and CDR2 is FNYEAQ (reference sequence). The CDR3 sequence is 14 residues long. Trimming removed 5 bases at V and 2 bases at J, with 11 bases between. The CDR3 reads CASSPRGSTDTQYF. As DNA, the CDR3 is TGTGCCAGCAGCCCCAGGGGTTCCACAGATACGCAGTATTTT. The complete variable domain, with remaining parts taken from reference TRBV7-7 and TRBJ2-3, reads GAGVSQSPRYKVTKRGQDVTLRCDPISSHATLYWYQQALGQGPEFLTYFNYEAQPDKSGLPSDRFSAERPEGSISTLTIQRTEQRDSAMYRCASSPRGSTDTQYFGPGTRLTVL.

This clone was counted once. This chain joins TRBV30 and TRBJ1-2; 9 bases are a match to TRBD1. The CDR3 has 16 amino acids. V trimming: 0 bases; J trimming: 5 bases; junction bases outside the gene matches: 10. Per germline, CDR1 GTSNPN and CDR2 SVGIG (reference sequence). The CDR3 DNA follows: TGTGCCTGGAGTGTTCTGTGGGACAGGGTTTTTTATGGCTACACCTTC. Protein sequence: CAWSVLWDRVFYGYTF.

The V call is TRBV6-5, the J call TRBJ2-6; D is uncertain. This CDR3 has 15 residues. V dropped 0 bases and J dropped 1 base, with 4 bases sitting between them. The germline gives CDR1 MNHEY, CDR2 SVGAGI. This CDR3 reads CASSYSKSGANVLTF. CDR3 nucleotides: TGTGCCAGCAGTTACTCAAAATCTGGGGCCAACGTCCTGACTTTC.

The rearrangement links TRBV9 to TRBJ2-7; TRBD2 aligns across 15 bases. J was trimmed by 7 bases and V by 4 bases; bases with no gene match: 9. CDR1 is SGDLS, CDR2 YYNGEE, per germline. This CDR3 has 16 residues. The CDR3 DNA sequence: TGTGCCAGCAGCCCCTGGACTAGCGGGGGGGCTAAAGAGCAGTACTTC. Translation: CASSPWTSGGAKEQYF.

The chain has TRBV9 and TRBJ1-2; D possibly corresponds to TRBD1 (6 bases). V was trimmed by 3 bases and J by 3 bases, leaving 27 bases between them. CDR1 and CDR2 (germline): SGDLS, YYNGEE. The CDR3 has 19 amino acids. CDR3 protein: CASSGLRARGPSNDYGYTF. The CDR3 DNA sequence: TGTGCCAGCAGCGGATTAAGGGCCAGGGGACCCTCTAATGACTATGGCTACACCTTC.

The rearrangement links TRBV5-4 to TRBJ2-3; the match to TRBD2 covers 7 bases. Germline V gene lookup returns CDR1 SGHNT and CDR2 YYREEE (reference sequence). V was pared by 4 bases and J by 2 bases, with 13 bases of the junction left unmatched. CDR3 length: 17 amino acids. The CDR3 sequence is CASSHPRASGYTDTQYF. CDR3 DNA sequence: TGTGCCAGCAGCCACCCCAGGGCTAGCGGTTACACAGATACGCAGTATTTT.

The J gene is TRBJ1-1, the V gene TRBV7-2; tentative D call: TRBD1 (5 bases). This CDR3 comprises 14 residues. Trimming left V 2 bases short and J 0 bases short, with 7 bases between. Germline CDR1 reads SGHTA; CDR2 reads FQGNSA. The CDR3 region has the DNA TGTGCCAGCAGCTTACAGGGCATGAACACTGAAGCTTTCTTT. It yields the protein CASSLQGMNTEAFF.

CDR3 sequence: CASSVSGVSDTQYF. DNA for the CDR3: TGTGCCAGCAGCGTTTCCGGGGTTTCAGATACGCAGTATTTT. V gene TRBV5-4 combines with J gene TRBJ2-3; the D gene is possibly TRBD2 (5 bases). Germline assignment: CDR1 SGHNT and CDR2 YYREEE (reference sequence). The CDR3 consists of 14 residues. Trimming removed 4 bases at V and 4 bases at J, with 13 bases between.

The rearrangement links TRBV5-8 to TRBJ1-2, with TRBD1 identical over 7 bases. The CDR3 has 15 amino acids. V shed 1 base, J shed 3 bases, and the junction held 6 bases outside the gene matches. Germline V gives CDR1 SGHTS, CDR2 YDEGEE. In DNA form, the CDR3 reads TGTGCCAGCAGCTTGCGTCCACAGGGGCACTATGGCTACACCTTC. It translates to CASSLRPQGHYGYTF.

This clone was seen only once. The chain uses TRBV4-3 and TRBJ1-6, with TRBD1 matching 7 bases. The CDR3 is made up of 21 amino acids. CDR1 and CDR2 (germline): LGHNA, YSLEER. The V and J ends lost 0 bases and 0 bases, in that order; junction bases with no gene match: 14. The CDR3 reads CASSQELYGTEISSYNSPLHF. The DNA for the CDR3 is TGCGCCAGCAGCCAAGAATTGTACGGGACAGAGATAAGCTCCTATAATTCACCCCTCCACTTT.

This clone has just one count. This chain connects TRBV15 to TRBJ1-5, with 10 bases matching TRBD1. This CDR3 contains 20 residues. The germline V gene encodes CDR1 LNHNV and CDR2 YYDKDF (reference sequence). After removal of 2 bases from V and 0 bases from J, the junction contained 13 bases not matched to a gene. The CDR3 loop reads CATSRLPPGQGIDSNQPQHF. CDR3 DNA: TGTGCCACCAGCAGATTACCCCCGGGACAGGGGATCGATAGCAATCAGCCCCAGCATTTT.

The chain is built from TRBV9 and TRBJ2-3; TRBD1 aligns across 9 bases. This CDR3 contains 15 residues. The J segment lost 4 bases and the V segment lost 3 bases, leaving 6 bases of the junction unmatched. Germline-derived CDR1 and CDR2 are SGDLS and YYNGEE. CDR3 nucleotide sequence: TGTGCCAGCAGCGAACAGGGGGCGATTGCAGATACGCAGTATTTT. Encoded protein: CASSEQGAIADTQYF.

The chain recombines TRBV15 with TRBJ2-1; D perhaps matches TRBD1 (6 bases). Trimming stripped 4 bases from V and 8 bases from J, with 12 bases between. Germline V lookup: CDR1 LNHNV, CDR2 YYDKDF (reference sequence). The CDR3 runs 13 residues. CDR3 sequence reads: CATSKDSLDEQFF. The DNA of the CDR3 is TGTGCCACCAGCAAGGACAGTCTTGATGAGCAGTTCTTC.

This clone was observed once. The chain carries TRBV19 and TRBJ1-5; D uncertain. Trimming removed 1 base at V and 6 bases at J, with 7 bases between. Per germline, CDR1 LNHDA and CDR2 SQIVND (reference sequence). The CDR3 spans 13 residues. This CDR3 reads CASSIAGIQPQHF. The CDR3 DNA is TGTGCCAGTAGTATAGCGGGTATTCAGCCCCAGCATTTT.